The 18 T cell receptor beta chains below all came from one sample that was sequenced in a study of response to subunit inactivated influenza vaccine. A single record per CDR3 protein comes from TCRdb applying MiXCR to the RT-PCR reads. The sample has about 570,000 distinct CDR3 sequences, 11% seen once. In addition, the sample was reused for a study of T cells expressing NK-cell markers. That work contributes: For TCR beta, cDNA was produced by 5'RACE template switching with UMIs.

This sample comprised PBMCs from blood, obtained on the day of vaccination. Receptors were obtained from a man aged 50-60 years who received an inactivated influenza vaccine.

This clonotype has only a few counts. The chain has TRBV5-1 and TRBJ2-3; 7 bases are shared with TRBD2. Germline CDR1 and CDR2: SGHRS and YFSETQ. The CDR3 runs 15 residues. The V segment lost 2 bases and the J segment 4 bases; nucleotides outside the gene matches: 7. The CDR3 loop is CASSFHGGSADTQYF. The CDR3 DNA sequence: TGCGCCAGCAGCTTCCACGGCGGGAGTGCAGATACGCAGTATTTT.

This clonotype was counted between two and nine times. The CDR3 coding sequence is TGTGCCACCAGTAGCGGACCCAGCGAGCAGTACTTC. This translates into CATSSGPSEQYF. V is TRBV15 and J is TRBJ2-7, with D possibly matching TRBD2 (6 bases). V was trimmed by 6 bases and J by 6 bases, leaving 12 bases between them. The CDR3 totals 12 residues. Germline assignment: CDR1 LNHNV and CDR2 YYDKDF (reference sequence).

This rearrangement joins TRBV5-1 to TRBJ1-4, with 9 bases aligning to TRBD1. Trimming cost V 2 bases and J 13 bases; bases outside gene matches: 15. The germline V gene encodes CDR1 SGHRS and CDR2 YFSETQ. CDR3 length: 16 residues. The CDR3 is CASSFTGGAGGGRLFF. The CDR3 bases are TGCGCCAGCAGCTTCACAGGGGGCGCAGGAGGAGGGCGACTGTTTTTT.

This clonotype was seen at least ten times. This rearrangement joins TRBV20-1 to TRBJ2-6; D unclear. V was pared by 5 bases and J by 3 bases, with 5 bases between. The CDR3 totals 12 residues. Germline V lookup: CDR1 DFQATT, CDR2 SNEGSKA (reference sequence). The CDR3 region is CSAPFGANVLTF. The DNA for the CDR3 is TGCAGTGCTCCCTTTGGGGCCAACGTCCTGACTTTC.

This clonotype was seen more than once but under ten times. V is TRBV2 and J is TRBJ2-7; no reliable D call. The CDR3 covers 13 residues. V was shortened by 6 bases and J by 3 bases, with 12 bases between the two germline ends. The germline CDR1 and CDR2 sequences are SNHLY and FYNNEI. CDR3 sequence: CASRGSTRYEQYF. CDR3 nucleotide sequence: TGTGCCAGCAGGGGCAGCACTCGCTACGAGCAGTACTTC.

This clonotype was seen many times. This chain joins TRBV24-1 and TRBJ2-1; D is uncertain. This CDR3 comprises 15 residues. Trimming stripped 0 bases from V and 0 bases from J, with 5 bases between. CDR1 is KGHDR, CDR2 SFDVKD, per germline. Here the CDR3 reads CATSDLLTSYNEQFF. For the CDR3, the DNA is TGTGCCACCAGTGATTTGCTGACCTCCTACAATGAGCAGTTCTTC.

The sample holds a few counts of this clonotype. This rearrangement joins TRBV7-9 to TRBJ2-1, with TRBD1 as a possible D gene (6 bases). Germline V gives CDR1 SEHNR, CDR2 FQNEAQ (reference sequence). The CDR3 loop spans 16 amino acids. Trimming removed 6 bases at V and 8 bases at J, with 23 bases between. The CDR3 sequence is CASSYNRATGSDEQFF. In DNA, the CDR3 is TGTGCCAGCAGTTATAACAGGGCAACAGGGAGCGATGAGCAGTTCTTC.

The V gene is TRBV20-1, the J gene TRBJ1-1, with D perhaps TRBD1 (6 bases). CDR1 DFQATT and CDR2 SNEGSKA come from the germline V gene (reference sequence). The CDR3 has 12 amino acids. CDR3 sequence reads: CRGGTPNTEAFF. CDR3 DNA: TGCAGAGGGGGAACGCCGAACACTGAAGCTTTCTTT.

This clonotype was observed a handful of times. The chain is built from TRBV28 and TRBJ1-5, with D possibly matching TRBD1 (5 bases). V dropped 7 bases and J dropped 3 bases, with 13 bases sitting between them. The CDR3 is 14 amino acids. CDR1 and CDR2 from the germline V gene are MDHEN and SYDVKM. The CDR3 coding sequence is TGTGCCAGCAAGGTTGGGGGGATCAATCAGCCCCAGCATTTT. This translates into CASKVGGINQPQHF.

This clonotype has a handful of counts. The genes are TRBV10-3 and TRBJ2-5; no reliable D call. This CDR3 is built from 14 residues. V lost 3 bases, J lost 5 bases, and 13 bases lay in between. CDR1 and CDR2 (germline): ENHRY, SYGVKD. CDR3 protein: CAISDVLERETQYF. CDR3 nucleotide sequence: TGTGCCATCAGTGATGTCCTAGAGAGGGAGACCCAGTACTTC.

This chain links TRBV19 with TRBJ2-1; TRBD2 matches at 9 bases. CDR1 and CDR2 from the germline V gene are LNHDA and SQIVND (reference sequence). This CDR3 region has 15 residues. The V segment lost 4 bases and the J segment 4 bases; nucleotides outside the gene matches: 5. The CDR3 DNA follows: TGTGCCAGTAGTACGGGACTAGCAAATTACAATGAGCAGTTCTTC. This translates into CASSTGLANYNEQFF.

This clonotype has at least ten counts. V gene TRBV6-1 combines with J gene TRBJ1-2; no reliable D call. V shed 2 bases and J shed 4 bases, with 8 bases lying between them. CDR1 and CDR2 (germline): MNHNS, SASEGT. The CDR3 consists of 13 residues. CDR3 in DNA: TGTGCCAGCAGTGAATTAGGGTCCTATGGCTACACCTTC. Translated, it gives CASSELGSYGYTF.

The table lists this clonotype with many counts. The chain has TRBV28 and TRBJ2-5; D might be TRBD1 or TRBD2, each matching 5 bases. V was clipped by 6 bases and J by 4 bases, with 18 bases between them. The CDR3 sequence is 15 residues long. CDR1 is MDHEN, CDR2 SYDVKM, per germline. The CDR3 DNA sequence: TGTGCCAGCAGACCCTTGAGGGAGAGGGGAGAGACCCAGTACTTC. Its translation: CASRPLRERGETQYF.

This chain uses TRBV20-1 with TRBJ1-1; perhaps TRBD1 as D (5 bases). There are 13 residues in the CDR3. V was trimmed by 2 bases and J by 7 bases, leaving 14 bases between them. The germline CDR1 and CDR2 sequences are DFQATT and SNEGSKA (reference sequence). Here the CDR3 reads CSARSQGFIEAFF. Written as DNA, the CDR3 is TGCAGTGCTAGAAGTCAGGGATTTATTGAAGCTTTCTTT.

This clonotype was counted between two and nine times. The chain uses TRBV20-1 and TRBJ2-1; 9 bases are shared with TRBD2. V lost 4 bases and J lost 4; bases outside the gene matches: 2. The CDR3 is made up of 13 amino acids. Germline values: CDR1 DFQATT, CDR2 SNEGSKA (reference sequence). The CDR3 region has the DNA TGCAGTGCTATGACTAGCGGTTACAATGAGCAGTTCTTC. It specifies CSAMTSGYNEQFF.

The chain combines TRBV20-1 with TRBJ2-4, with 12 bases that match TRBD2. This CDR3 spans 14 amino acids. The trim removed 5 bases at V and 6 bases at J, leaving 5 bases unmatched. In germline, CDR1 is DFQATT, CDR2 SNEGSKA (reference sequence). CDR3 in amino acids: CSASSGRAGNIQYF. The CDR3 DNA is TGCAGTGCTTCTAGCGGGAGGGCCGGAAACATTCAGTACTTC.

J is TRBJ2-7 and V is TRBV5-4; a weak D match, TRBD2 (5 bases). This CDR3 has 14 residues. Between the trimmed V and J ends, which lost 0 bases and 4 bases, there was a span of 11 bases. Germline lookup yields CDR1 SGHNT and CDR2 YYREEE (reference sequence). The DNA for the CDR3 is TGTGCCAGCAGCTTGGCAGCGACTACTTACGAGCAGTACTTC. Translating it yields CASSLAATTYEQYF.

The chain couples TRBV20-1 to TRBJ2-5; D is ambiguous. This CDR3 contains 12 residues. V was shortened by 3 bases and J by 5 bases, with 10 bases between the two germline ends. Germline loops: CDR1 DFQATT, CDR2 SNEGSKA (reference sequence). CDR3 sequence: CSARRLWETQYF. In DNA, the CDR3 is TGCAGTGCTAGGCGGCTCTGGGAGACCCAGTACTTC.